This T cell receptor beta chain is drawn from a study of regulatory T cells in long-lasting Graves disease. Arm-PCR of CDR3 regions with iRepertoire HTBI primers generated TCR beta libraries. MiXCR, run by TCRdb on the multiplex PCR reads, gives a single entry per CDR3 protein. This sample has about 530,000 distinct CDR3 sequences, with around 15% found just once. CDR1 is MDHEN and CDR2 is SYDVKM in the germline V gene. With 4 bases clipped from V and 4 bases from J, the junction kept 9 bases outside the gene matches. The CDR3 consists of 16 residues. Documented time point: newly diagnosed GD, antithyroid drugs for less than 3 months. From PBMCs, RNA was extracted and then used to make the TCR library. This clonotype has at least ten counts. These same records also appear under a second study, on T cells in Graves' hyperthyroidism and ophthalmopathy. From that study: Blood also contained most expanded thyroid clonotypes above 0.001.

The chain uses TRBV28 and TRBJ1-2; the match to TRBD1 covers 10 bases. The source was peripheral blood mononuclear cells (PBMCs), collected at new diagnosis, from a patient treated with antithyroid drugs. This clonotype originated in a woman aged 35-65 years with Graves disease. The CDR3 coding sequence is TGTGCCAGCAGTTCCAGGGACAGGGGCCGCATCTATGGCTACACCTTC. Its protein is CASSSRDRGRIYGYTF.